This TCR beta chain came from a study of blood T cell repertoires in COVID-19. The overall study: COVID-19 samples, acute and convalescent, were from the United States, Italy and Spain. In each case, the material was cDNA or gDNA derived from T cells, B-cell-depleted T cells, or PBMCs.

There are 12 residues in the CDR3. Germline V gene lookup returns CDR1 MDHEN and CDR2 SYDVKM. The V end lost 6 bases, the J end lost 4 bases, and 10 bases lay between the germline ends. Methods used by the authors: The assay estimated nucleated cells by amplifying reference gene primers. TCRdb keeps only in-frame clones here, not all; method: immunoSEQ multiplex PCR. The V and J calls and clone size were taken over from that table, and D and trimming were inferred from the DNA. The data show around 190,000 clones, roughly four fifths seen once. Input material: peripheral blood. V is TRBV28 and J is TRBJ2-7; D gene ambiguous. The clonotype was recovered from a woman aged 45-60 years with acute or convalescent COVID-19. CDR3 region: CASRPSSYEQYF. In DNA form, the CDR3 reads TGTGCCAGCAGGCCCTCGAGTTACGAGCAGTACTTC.